The entry below gives a single T cell receptor (beta chain) sequence along with its context. These data belong to a study of control samples from healthy donors and cancer patients. Profiled with immunoSEQ multiplex PCR; TCRdb holds only in-frame clones, not every one. The profile shows around 160,000 clones, 93% of them singletons. Germline V gives CDR1 LGHDT, CDR2 YNNKEL (reference sequence). The CDR3 length is 16 residues. The J segment lost 14 bases and the V segment lost 2 bases, leaving 14 bases of the junction unmatched. The rearrangement joins TRBV3-1 (or the pseudogene TRBV3-2) to TRBJ1-6, with 8 positions matching TRBD1. The source is a man younger than 35 in good health. What was sequenced was blood. In nucleotides, the CDR3 is TGTGCCAGCAGCCAAAGGACAGGGCCGACCGAGGGGGCCCTCCACTTT. It translates to CASSQRTGPTEGALHF.